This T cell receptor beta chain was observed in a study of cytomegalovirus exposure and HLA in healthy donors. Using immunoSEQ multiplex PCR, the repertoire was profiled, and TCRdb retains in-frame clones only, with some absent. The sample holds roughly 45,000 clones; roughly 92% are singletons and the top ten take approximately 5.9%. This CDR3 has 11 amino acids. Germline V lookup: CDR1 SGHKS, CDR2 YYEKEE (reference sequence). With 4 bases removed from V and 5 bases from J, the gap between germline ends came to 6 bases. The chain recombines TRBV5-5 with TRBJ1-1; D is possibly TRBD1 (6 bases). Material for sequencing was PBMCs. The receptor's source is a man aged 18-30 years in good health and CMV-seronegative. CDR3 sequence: CASSQGTEAFF. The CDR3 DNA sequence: TGTGCCAGCAGCCAGGGGACTGAAGCTTTCTTT.